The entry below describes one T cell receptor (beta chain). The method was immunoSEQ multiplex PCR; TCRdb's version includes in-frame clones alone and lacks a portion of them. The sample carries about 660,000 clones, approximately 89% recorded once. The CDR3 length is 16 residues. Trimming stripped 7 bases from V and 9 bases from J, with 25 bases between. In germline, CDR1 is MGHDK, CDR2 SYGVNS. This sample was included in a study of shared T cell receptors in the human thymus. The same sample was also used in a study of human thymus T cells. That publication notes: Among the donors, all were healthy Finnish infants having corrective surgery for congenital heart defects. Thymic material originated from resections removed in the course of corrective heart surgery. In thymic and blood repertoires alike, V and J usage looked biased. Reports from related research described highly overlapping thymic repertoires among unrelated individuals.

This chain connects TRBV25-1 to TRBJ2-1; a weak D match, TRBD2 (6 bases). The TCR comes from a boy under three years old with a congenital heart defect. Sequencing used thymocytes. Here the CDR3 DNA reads TGTGCCAGCATCAGCCGGGGAACGGGAGAGTCTTCTGAGCAGTTCTTC. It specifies CASISRGTGESSEQFF.